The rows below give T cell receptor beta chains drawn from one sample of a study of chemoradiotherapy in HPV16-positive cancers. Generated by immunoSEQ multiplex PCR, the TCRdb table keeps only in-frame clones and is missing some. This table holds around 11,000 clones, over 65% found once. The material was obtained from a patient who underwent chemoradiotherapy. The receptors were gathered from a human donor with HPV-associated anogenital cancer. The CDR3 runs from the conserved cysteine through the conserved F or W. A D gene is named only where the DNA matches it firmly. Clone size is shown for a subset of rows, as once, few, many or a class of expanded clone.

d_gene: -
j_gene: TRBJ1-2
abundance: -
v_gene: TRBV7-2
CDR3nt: TGTGCCAGCAGCCTGAAGCAGGGTATAATTGGCTACACCTTC
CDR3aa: CASSLKQGIIGYTF

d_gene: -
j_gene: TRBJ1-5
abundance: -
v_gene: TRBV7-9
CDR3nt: TGTGCCAGCAGCTTAGCAGGGGGTAGCAATCAGCCCCAGCATTTT
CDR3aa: CASSLAGGSNQPQHF

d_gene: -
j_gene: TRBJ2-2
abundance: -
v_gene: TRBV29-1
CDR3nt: TGCAGCGTTGCCTCTGGGCAGTACACCGGGGAGCTGTTTTTT
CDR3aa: CSVASGQYTGELFF

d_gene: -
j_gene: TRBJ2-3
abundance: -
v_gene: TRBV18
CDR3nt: TGTGCCAGCTCACACTCCGGGAAGGGAGATACGCAGTATTTT
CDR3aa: CASSHSGKGDTQYF

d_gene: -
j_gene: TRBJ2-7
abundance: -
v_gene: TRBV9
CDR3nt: TGTGCCAGCAGCGTAGATTTGGGGGTCCCCTACGAGCAGTACTTC
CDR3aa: CASSVDLGVPYEQYF

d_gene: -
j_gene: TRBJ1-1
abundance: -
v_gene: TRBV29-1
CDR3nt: TGCAGCGTTGCCCGGGGCCCCGGGGCTGAAGCTTTCTTT
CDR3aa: CSVARGPGAEAFF

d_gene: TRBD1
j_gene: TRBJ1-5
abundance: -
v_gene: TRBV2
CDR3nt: TGTGCCAGCAGGGGACAGGGGGCAAGCAATCAGCCCCAGCATTTT
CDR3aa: CASRGQGASNQPQHF

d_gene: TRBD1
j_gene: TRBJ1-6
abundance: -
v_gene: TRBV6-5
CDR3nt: TGTGCCAGCAGTTCTGGACAGGGGACATATAATTCACCCCTCCACTTT
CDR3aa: CASSSGQGTYNSPLHF

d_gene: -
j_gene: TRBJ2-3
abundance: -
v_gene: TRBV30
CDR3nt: TGTGCCTGGAGTGGGGATTTGGGGGATACGCAGTATTTT
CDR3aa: CAWSGDLGDTQYF

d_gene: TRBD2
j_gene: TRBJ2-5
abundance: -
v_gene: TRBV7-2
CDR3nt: TGTGCCAGCAGTCCCCTAGCGGGGGGGCTCCGAGAGACCCAGTACTTC
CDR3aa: CASSPLAGGLRETQYF

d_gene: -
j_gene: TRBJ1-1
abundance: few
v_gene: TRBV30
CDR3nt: TGTGCCGGTAGAGGGGGTTGGAACACTGAAGCTTTCTTT
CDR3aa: CAGRGGWNTEAFF

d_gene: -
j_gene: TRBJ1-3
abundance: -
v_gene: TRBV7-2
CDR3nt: TGTGCCAGCAGCTTAGCGAAAGGGCTCGTCTTGAACACCATATATTTT
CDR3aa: CASSLAKGLVLNTIYF

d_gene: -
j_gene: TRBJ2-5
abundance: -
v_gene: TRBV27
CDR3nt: TGTGCCAGCAGTTTCTTACAGGAACAAGAGACCCAGTACTTC
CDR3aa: CASSFLQEQETQYF

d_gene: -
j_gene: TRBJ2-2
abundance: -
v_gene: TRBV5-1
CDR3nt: TGCGCCAGCAGCTTGTCCGGGGGCTACACCGGGGAGCTGTTTTTT
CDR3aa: CASSLSGGYTGELFF

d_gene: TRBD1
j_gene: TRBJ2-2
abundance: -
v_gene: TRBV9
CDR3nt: TGTGCCTCCGGGACAGAGAACACCGGGGAGCTGTTTTTT
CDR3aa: CASGTENTGELFF

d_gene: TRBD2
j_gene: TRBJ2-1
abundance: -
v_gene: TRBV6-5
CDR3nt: TGTGCCAGCGGACTAGCGGGAGGTTTTGGTGAGCAGTTCTTC
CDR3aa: CASGLAGGFGEQFF

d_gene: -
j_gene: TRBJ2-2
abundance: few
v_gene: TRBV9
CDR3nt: TGTGCCAGCCAAAAAGCCGCCGGGCCCGGGGAGCTGTTTTTT
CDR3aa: CASQKAAGPGELFF

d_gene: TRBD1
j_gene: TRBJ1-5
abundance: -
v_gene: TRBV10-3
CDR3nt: TGTGCCATCAGTACGACAGGGCGTCAGCCCCAGCATTTT
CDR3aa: CAISTTGRQPQHF

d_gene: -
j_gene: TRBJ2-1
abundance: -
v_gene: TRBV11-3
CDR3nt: TGTGCCAGCAGCTTAGTCAATGAGCAGTTCTTC
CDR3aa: CASSLVNEQFF

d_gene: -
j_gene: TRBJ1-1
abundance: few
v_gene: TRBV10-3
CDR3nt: TGTGCCATCAGGGCCGAAGCAGGGAACACTGAAGCTTTCTTT
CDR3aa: CAIRAEAGNTEAFF

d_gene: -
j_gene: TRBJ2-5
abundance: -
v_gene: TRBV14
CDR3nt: TGTGCCAGCAGCCAAGGGGATAGGGCGGCTCGAGAGACCCAGTACTTC
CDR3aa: CASSQGDRAARETQYF

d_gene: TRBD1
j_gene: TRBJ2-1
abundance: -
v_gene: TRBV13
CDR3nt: TGTGCCAGCAGCTCCGGGACAGGGGTTGGGGAGCAGTTCTTC
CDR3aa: CASSSGTGVGEQFF

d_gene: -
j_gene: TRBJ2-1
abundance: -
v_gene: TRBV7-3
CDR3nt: TGTGCCAGCAGCTCGGGGGAGACGGGCTACAATGAGCAGTTCTTC
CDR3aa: CASSSGETGYNEQFF

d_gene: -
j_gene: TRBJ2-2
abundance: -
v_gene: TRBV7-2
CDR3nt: TGTGCCAGCAGCTTAGGGCCAGACCCAAGCACCGGGGAGCTGTTTTTT
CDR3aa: CASSLGPDPSTGELFF

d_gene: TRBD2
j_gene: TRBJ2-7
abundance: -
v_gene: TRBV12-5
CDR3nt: TGTGCTAGTGGTTTGGTATATCGGGGGGGAGCAACCTACGAGCAGTACTTC
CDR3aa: CASGLVYRGGATYEQYF

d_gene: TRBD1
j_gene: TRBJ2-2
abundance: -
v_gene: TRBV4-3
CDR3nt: TGCGCCAGCAGCCAAGGGTACCGGACAGGGGGGTGGAAATCCGGGGAGCTGTTTTTT
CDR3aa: CASSQGYRTGGWKSGELFF

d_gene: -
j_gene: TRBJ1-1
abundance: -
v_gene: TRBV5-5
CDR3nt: TGTGCCAGCAGCTTGGGGACAATGAACACTGAAGCTTTCTTT
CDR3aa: CASSLGTMNTEAFF

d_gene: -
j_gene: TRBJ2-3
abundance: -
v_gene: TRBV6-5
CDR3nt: TGTGCCAGCAAGGTTGTGCAGACCACAGATACGCAGTATTTT
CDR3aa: CASKVVQTTDTQYF

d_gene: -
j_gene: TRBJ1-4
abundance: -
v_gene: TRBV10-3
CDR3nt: TGTGCCATCGGGGAGGGGTTGCAGGAAAAACTGTTTTTT
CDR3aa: CAIGEGLQEKLFF

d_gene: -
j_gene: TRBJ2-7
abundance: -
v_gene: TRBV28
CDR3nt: TGTGCCAGCAGCTGGATGGGCTACGAGCAGTACTTC
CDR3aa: CASSWMGYEQYF

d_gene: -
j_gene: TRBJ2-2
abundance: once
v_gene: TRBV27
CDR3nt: TGTGCCAGCAGTTTAAGAAGGGGGACGGCGGTCGTAAACACCGGGGAGCTGTTTTTT
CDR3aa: CASSLRRGTAVVNTGELFF

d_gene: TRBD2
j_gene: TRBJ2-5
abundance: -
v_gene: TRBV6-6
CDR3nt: TGTGCCAGCCAGACAAGCGGGATTGGGGAGACCCAGTACTTC
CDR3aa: CASQTSGIGETQYF

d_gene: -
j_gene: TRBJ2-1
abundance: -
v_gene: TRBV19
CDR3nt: TGTGCCAGTAGTCGTAGCTTAAGCTCCTACAATGAGCAGTTCTTC
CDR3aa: CASSRSLSSYNEQFF

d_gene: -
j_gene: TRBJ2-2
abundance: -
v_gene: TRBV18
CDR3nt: TGTGCCAGCTCACTAACCGGGACACCGAACACCGGGGAGCTGTTTTTT
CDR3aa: CASSLTGTPNTGELFF

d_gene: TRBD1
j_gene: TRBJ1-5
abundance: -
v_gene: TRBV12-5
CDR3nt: TGTGCTAGTGGCAGTGACAGGGGGCTGGGTCAGCCCCAGCATTTT
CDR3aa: CASGSDRGLGQPQHF

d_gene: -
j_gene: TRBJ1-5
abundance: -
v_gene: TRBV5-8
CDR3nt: TGTGCCAGCAGCTCGAATCAGCCCCAGCATTTT
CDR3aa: CASSSNQPQHF

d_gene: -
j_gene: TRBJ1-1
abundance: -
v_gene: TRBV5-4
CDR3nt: TGTGCCAGCAGCTTTCAAGGCAGGGCGAACACTGAAGCTTTCTTT
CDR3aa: CASSFQGRANTEAFF

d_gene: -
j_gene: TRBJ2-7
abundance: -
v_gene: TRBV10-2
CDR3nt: TGCGCCAGCAGAAGTCGGACATCCTACGAGCAGTACTTC
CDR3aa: CASRSRTSYEQYF

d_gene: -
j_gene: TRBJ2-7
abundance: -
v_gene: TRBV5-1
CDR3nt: TGCGCCAGCAGTGTACAGGGCTCCTACGAGCAGTACTTC
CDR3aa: CASSVQGSYEQYF

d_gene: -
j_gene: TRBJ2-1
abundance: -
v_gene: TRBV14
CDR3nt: TGTGCCAGCAGCCCATGGGGGGCTGGTGAGCAGTTCTTC
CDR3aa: CASSPWGAGEQFF

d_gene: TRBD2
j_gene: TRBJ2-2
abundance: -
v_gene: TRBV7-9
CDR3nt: TGTGCCAGCAGCTTACCCCGAGCGGGAGGTGGAACCGGGGAGCTGTTTTTT
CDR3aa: CASSLPRAGGGTGELFF

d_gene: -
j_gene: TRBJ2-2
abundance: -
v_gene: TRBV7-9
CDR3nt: TGTGCCAGCAGCTTCGGCCAGAGGAACACCGGGGAGCTGTTTTTT
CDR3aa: CASSFGQRNTGELFF

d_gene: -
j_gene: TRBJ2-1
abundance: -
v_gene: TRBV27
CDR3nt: TGTGCCAGCGGAGGCGGCGATGAGCAGTTCTTC
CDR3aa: CASGGGDEQFF

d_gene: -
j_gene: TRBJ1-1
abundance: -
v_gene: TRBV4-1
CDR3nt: TGCGCCAGCAGCCAAGTTGGATTCACTGAAGCTTTCTTT
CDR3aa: CASSQVGFTEAFF

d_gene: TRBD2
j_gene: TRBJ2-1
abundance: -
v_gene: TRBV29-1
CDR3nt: TGCAGCGTTGTTGGGACTAGCGGGAGACCGCAGTTCTTC
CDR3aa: CSVVGTSGRPQFF

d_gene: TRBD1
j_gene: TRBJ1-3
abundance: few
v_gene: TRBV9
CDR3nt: TGTGCCAGCAGCGTCGACAGGGCCTCGTCTGGAAACACCATATATTTT
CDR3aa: CASSVDRASSGNTIYF

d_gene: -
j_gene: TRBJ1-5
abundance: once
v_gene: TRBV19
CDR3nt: TGTGCCAGTAGTATAAGTGGACAGACTAATCAGCCCCAGCATTTT
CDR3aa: CASSISGQTNQPQHF

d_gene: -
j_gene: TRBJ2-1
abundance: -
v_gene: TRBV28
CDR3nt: TGTGCCAGCAGTTTTAACAGTTACAATGAGCAGTTCTTC
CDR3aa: CASSFNSYNEQFF

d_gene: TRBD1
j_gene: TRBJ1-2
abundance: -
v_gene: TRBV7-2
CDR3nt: TGTGCCAGCAGCTTAGGTCCCGGGACAGGGCTCTATGGCTACACCTTC
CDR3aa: CASSLGPGTGLYGYTF

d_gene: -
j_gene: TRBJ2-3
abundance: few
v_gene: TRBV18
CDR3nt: TGTGCCAGCCCCTTTTCGCGCACAGATACGCAGTATTTT
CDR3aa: CASPFSRTDTQYF

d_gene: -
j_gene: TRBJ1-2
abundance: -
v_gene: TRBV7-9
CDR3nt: TGTGCCAGCAGCTTTTTGACTGGGAGCTGGGGCTACACCTTC
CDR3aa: CASSFLTGSWGYTF

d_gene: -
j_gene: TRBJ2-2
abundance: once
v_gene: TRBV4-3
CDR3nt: TGCGCCAGCAGCCAAAACCCTAGGTTGGGCGGGGAGCTGTTTTTT
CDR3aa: CASSQNPRLGGELFF

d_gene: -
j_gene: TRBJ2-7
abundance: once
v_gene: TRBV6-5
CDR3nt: TGTGCCAGCAGTTACAGTCCCGAAACCTTCCCCCTGGAGTACTTC
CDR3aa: CASSYSPETFPLEYF

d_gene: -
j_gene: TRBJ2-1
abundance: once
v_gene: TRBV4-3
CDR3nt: TGCGCCAGCAGCCAAGACAAGGACTCCACGGGTGAACAGTTCTTC
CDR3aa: CASSQDKDSTGEQFF

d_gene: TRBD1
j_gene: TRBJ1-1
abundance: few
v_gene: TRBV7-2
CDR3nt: TGTGCCAGCAGCCGGGGACAGATGGCTTTCTTT
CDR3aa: CASSRGQMAFF

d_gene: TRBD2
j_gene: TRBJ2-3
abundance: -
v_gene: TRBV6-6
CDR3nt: TGTGCCAGCAGTTACGCGCTAGCGGGCCTCACAGATACGCAGTATTTT
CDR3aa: CASSYALAGLTDTQYF

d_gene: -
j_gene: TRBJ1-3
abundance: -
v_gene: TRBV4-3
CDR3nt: TGCGCCAGCAGCCAGCTGGACAGTCCTGGAAACACCATATATTTT
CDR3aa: CASSQLDSPGNTIYF